Shown below are 7 T cell receptor beta chains from a single sample sequenced in a study of blood T cell repertoires in COVID-19. Sequencing used immunoSEQ multiplex PCR; TCRdb keeps in-frame clones, though not all of them. Of about 140,000 clones listed, around 80% are singletons. Sequencing used peripheral blood. The receptors derive from a woman over 75 with active or convalescent COVID-19.

This clone was recorded once. V usage is TRBV7-2 and J usage is TRBJ1-2; D call uncertain. This CDR3 has 16 residues. Trimming shortened V by 1 base and J by 0 bases, and 12 bases separated the two germline ends. Germline CDR1 SGHTA, CDR2 FQGNSA. The CDR3 DNA is TGTGCCAGCAGCTTAGAGATAGGAGCAACTAACTATGGCTACACCTTC. This sequence encodes CASSLEIGATNYGYTF.

The count of this clone is one. The gene calls are TRBV5-4 and TRBJ2-1, with 15 positions matching TRBD2. CDR3 length: 18 residues. From germline, CDR1 is SGHNT and CDR2 YYREEE (reference sequence). Trimming at V came to 1 base and at J to 1 base, leaving 3 bases not matched to a gene. This CDR3 is CASSLSGLAGGSYNEQFF. CDR3 sequence (DNA): TGTGCCAGCAGCTTGAGCGGACTAGCGGGGGGGTCCTACAATGAGCAGTTCTTC.

The chain couples TRBV3-1 (or the pseudogene TRBV3-2) to TRBJ1-1; D gene unclear. CDR3 length: 13 residues. Germline V gives CDR1 LGHDT, CDR2 YNNKEL (reference sequence). V was clipped by 0 bases and J by 11 bases, with 13 bases between them. CDR3: CASSQESRGLAFF. CDR3 bases: TGTGCCAGCAGCCAAGAGAGTCGGGGATTGGCTTTCTTT.

V usage is TRBV7-9 and J usage is TRBJ1-2, with 12 bases aligning to TRBD1. The J segment lost 6 bases and the V segment lost 5 bases, leaving 13 bases of the junction unmatched. Per the germline V gene, CDR1 is SEHNR and CDR2 is FQNEAQ (reference sequence). The CDR3 spans 17 residues. The CDR3 DNA reads TGTGCCAGCAGCCCACACTCGGGACAGGGGGCTGTGGATGGCTACACCTTC. Translated: CASSPHSGQGAVDGYTF.

In this sample, this clone turned up a few times. The chain recombines TRBV30 with TRBJ1-6; 7 nucleotides match TRBD1. Germline-derived CDR1 and CDR2 are GTSNPN and SVGIG (reference sequence). V was pared by 4 bases and J by 3 bases, with 3 bases of the junction left unmatched. The CDR3 contains 14 residues. DNA of the CDR3: TGTGCCTGGAACCAGGGGGACTATAATTCACCCCTCCACTTT. This sequence encodes CAWNQGDYNSPLHF. Together with reference TRBV30 and TRBJ1-6, the CDR3 gives the full variable domain: SQTIHQWPATLVQPVGSPLSLECTVEGTSNPNLYWYRQAAGRGLQLLFYSVGIGQISSEVPQNLSASRPQDRQFILSSKKLLLSDSGFYLCAWNQGDYNSPLHFGNGTRLTVT.

In regard to this clone: This may be a read error: a much more frequent sequence differs by one nucleotide. Other DNA sequences in this sample translate to the same CDR3. The rearrangement joins TRBV10-3 to TRBJ2-2; 8 nucleotides match TRBD2. The germline V gene has CDR1 ENHRY and CDR2 SYGVKD. The J segment lost 6 bases and the V segment lost 8 bases, leaving 2 bases of the junction unmatched. The CDR3 sequence is 12 residues long. In nucleotides, the CDR3 is TGTGCCATCCGGGGGGGGCCCGGGGAGCTGTTTTTT. It translates to CAIRGGPGELFF.

The table lists this clone with many counts. The CDR3 nucleotides read TGTGCCAGCAGCGAACAACTAGTGAGTTCTACGCAGTATTTT. Translating gives CASSEQLVSSTQYF. V usage is TRBV2 and J usage is TRBJ2-3; TRBD2 might be the D (5 bases). Germline V lookup: CDR1 SNHLY, CDR2 FYNNEI. Trimming took off 6 bases at V and 8 bases at J, with 18 bases between the two ends. This CDR3 region has 14 residues.